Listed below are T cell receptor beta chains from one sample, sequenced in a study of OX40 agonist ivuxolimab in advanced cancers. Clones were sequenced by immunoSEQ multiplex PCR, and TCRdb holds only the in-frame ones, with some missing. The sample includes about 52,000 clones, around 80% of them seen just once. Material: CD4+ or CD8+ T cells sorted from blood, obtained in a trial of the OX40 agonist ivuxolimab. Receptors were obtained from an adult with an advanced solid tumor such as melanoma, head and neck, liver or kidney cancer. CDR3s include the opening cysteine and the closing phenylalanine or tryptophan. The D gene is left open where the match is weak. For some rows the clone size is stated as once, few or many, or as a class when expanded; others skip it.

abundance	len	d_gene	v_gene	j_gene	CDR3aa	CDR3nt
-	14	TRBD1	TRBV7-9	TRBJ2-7	CASSSTGGVYEQYF	TGTGCCAGCAGCTCGACAGGGGGGGTATACGAGCAGTACTTC
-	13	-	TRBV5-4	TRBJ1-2	CASSKRTEYGYTF	TGTGCCAGCAGCAAACGGACAGAATATGGCTACACCTTC
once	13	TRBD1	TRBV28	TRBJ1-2	CASSELQGNGYTF	TGTGCCAGCAGTGAACTACAGGGGAATGGCTACACCTTC
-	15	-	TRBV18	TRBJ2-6	CASSGRISGANVLTF	TGTGCCAGCTCCGGACGGATCTCTGGGGCCAACGTCCTGACTTTC
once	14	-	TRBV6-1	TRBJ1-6	CASSEREGGSPLHF	TGTGCCAGCAGTGAAAGGGAAGGGGGGTCACCCCTCCACTTT
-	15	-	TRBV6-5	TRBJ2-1	CASSYSILAIDEQFF	TGTGCCAGCAGTTACTCGATTCTAGCTATAGATGAGCAGTTCTTC
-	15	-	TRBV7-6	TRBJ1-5	CASSLSDSPNQPQHF	TGTGCCAGCAGCTTAAGCGACAGCCCCAATCAGCCCCAGCATTTT
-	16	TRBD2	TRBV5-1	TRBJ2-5	CASSSGLAGGGETQYF	TGCGCCAGCAGCTCGGGACTAGCGGGGGGTGGAGAGACCCAGTACTTC
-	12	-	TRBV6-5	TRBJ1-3	CASKTERNTIYF	TGTGCCAGCAAAACGGAACGAAACACCATATATTTT
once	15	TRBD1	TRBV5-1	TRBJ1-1	CASSQGQGEYTEAFF	TGCGCCAGCAGCCAGGGACAGGGGGAATATACTGAAGCTTTCTTT
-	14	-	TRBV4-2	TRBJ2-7	CASSLGRGYGEQYF	TGTGCCAGCAGCTTGGGGAGGGGGTACGGCGAGCAGTACTTC
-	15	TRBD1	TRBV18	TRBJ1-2	CASSPVGTENYGYTF	TGTGCCAGCTCACCCGTCGGGACAGAGAACTATGGCTACACCTTC
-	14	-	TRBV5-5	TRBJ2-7	CASSLGTLAYEQYF	TGTGCCAGCAGCTTGGGTACGTTAGCCTACGAGCAGTACTTC
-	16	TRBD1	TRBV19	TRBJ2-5	CASSDGPDRGQETQYF	TGTGCCAGTAGTGATGGTCCGGACAGGGGACAAGAGACCCAGTACTTC
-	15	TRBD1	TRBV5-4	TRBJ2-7	CASSSPGQGAYEQYF	TGTGCCAGCAGCTCACCCGGACAGGGGGCCTACGAGCAGTACTTC
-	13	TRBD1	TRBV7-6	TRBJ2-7	CASSLGQADEQYF	TGTGCCAGCAGCTTGGGACAGGCGGACGAGCAGTACTTC
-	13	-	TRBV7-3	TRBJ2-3	CASSPEPSDPQYF	TGTGCCAGCAGCCCTGAACCTAGTGATCCGCAGTATTTT
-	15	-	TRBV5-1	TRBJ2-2	CASKFQGANTGELFF	TGCGCCAGCAAATTCCAGGGCGCGAACACCGGGGAGCTGTTTTTT
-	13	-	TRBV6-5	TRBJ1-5	CASSRSLNQPQHF	TGTGCCAGCAGTAGGAGCCTGAATCAGCCCCAGCATTTT
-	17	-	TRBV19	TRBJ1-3	CASSIGRLGSSGNTIYF	TGTGCCAGTAGTATAGGTCGTCTGGGGAGCTCTGGAAACACCATATATTTT
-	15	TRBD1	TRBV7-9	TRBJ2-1	CASSDGQGSWYEQFF	TGTGCCAGCAGCGACGGACAGGGTAGCTGGTATGAGCAGTTCTTC
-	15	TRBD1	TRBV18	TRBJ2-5	CASSPGTDPQETQYF	TGTGCCAGCTCACCGGGGACAGACCCACAAGAGACCCAGTACTTC
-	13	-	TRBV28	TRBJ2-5	CASSFVGAETQYF	TGTGCCAGCAGTTTCGTGGGAGCAGAGACCCAGTACTTC
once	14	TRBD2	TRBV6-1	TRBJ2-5	CASEDVGGEETQYF	TGTGCCAGCGAGGACGTCGGGGGGGAGGAGACCCAGTACTTC
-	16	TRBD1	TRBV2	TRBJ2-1	CASRASPGQSYNEQFF	TGTGCCAGCAGGGCCTCCCCGGGACAGAGCTACAATGAGCAGTTCTTC
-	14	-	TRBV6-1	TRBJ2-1	CASSAPDSYNEQFF	TGTGCCAGCAGTGCCCCCGACAGTTACAATGAGCAGTTCTTC
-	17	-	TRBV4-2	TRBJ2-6	CASSQSGGGPGANVLTF	TGTGCCAGCAGCCAGAGCGGTGGAGGACCTGGGGCCAACGTCCTGACTTTC
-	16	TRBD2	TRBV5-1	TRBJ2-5	CASSLGAGFIGETQYF	TGCGCCAGCAGCTTGGGAGCGGGGTTCATAGGAGAGACCCAGTACTTC
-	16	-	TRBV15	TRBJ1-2	CATSRETASPNYGYTF	TGTGCCACCAGCAGAGAAACAGCGAGCCCTAACTATGGCTACACCTTC
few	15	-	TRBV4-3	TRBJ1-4	CASSQETGRGEKLFF	TGCGCCAGCAGCCAAGAAACGGGGCGGGGAGAAAAACTGTTTTTT
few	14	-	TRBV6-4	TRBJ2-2	CASRTSPNTGELFF	TGTGCCAGCAGGACGTCCCCGAACACCGGGGAGCTGTTTTTT
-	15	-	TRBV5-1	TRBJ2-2	CASSRDGLNTGELFF	TGCGCCAGCAGCCGGGACGGCCTGAACACCGGGGAGCTGTTTTTT
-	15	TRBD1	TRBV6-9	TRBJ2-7	CASSTDRGGVYEQYF	TGTGCCAGCAGCACAGACAGGGGGGGGGTCTACGAGCAGTACTTC
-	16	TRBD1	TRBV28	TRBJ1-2	CASSWGGTGGIYGYTF	TGTGCCAGCAGTTGGGGCGGGACAGGGGGGATCTATGGCTACACCTTC
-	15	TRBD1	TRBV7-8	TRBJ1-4	CASSSGGTGSEKLFF	TGTGCCAGCAGCTCTGGGGGGACAGGGAGTGAAAAACTGTTTTTT
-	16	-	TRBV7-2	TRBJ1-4	CASSLRGPATNEKLFF	TGTGCCAGCAGCTTAAGGGGCCCTGCAACTAATGAAAAACTGTTTTTT
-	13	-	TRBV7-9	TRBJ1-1	CASSRRVNTEAFF	TGTGCCAGCAGCCGACGGGTGAACACTGAAGCTTTCTTT